A single TCR beta chain is shown here with its context. The data derive from a study of blood T cell repertoires in COVID-19. In the original analysis: Counts of nucleated cells, estimated from reference gene primer amplification, were obtained. Sequencing was performed with immunoSEQ multiplex PCR; in TCRdb, only in-frame clones are kept and a portion is missing. V and J calls and clone size follow that table, whereas D and trimming were derived from the DNA. In the table there are tens of thousands of clones, about 70% of which are singletons. Material: peripheral blood. The sequence derives from a woman in her fifties or sixties with active or convalescent COVID-19.

CDR3 region: CASSQWDRKTDTQYF. CDR3 DNA sequence: TGTGCCAGCAGTCAATGGGACAGGAAAACAGATACGCAGTATTTT. The chain employs TRBV3-1 (or the pseudogene TRBV3-2) and TRBJ2-3; 8 bases are shared with TRBD1. The J segment lost 3 bases and the V segment lost 6 bases, leaving 8 bases of the junction unmatched. CDR1 and CDR2 from the germline V gene are LGHDT and YNNKEL (reference sequence). The CDR3 sequence is 15 residues long.